Following are 28 T cell receptor beta chains from one sample sequenced in a study of circulating tumor DNA in untreated peripheral T-cell lymphoma. Produced via immunoSEQ multiplex PCR; TCRdb's table is partial and in-frame only. Of roughly 2,500 clones in the sample, approximately 66% were seen once. Sequencing used tumor tissue. These receptors were collected from a human donor with peripheral T-cell lymphoma.

This clone was seen once. The rearrangement joins TRBV19 to TRBJ1-1, with D uncertain. Germline loops: CDR1 LNHDA, CDR2 SQIVND (reference sequence). The CDR3 totals 14 residues. V was trimmed by 5 bases and J by 0 bases, leaving 10 bases between them. CDR3 sequence: CASSEDALNTEAFF. CDR3 nucleotides: TGTGCCAGTAGTGAGGACGCCCTGAACACTGAAGCTTTCTTT.

The chain joins TRBV9 to TRBJ2-3; D gene uncertain. Germline-derived CDR1 and CDR2 are SGDLS and YYNGEE. Trimming shortened V by 5 bases and J by 2 bases, and 6 bases separated the two germline ends. This CDR3 region has 12 residues. CDR3 nucleotides: TGTGCCAGCAGGGGCCTCACAGATACGCAGTATTTT. Translating gives CASRGLTDTQYF.

The V gene is TRBV28, the J gene TRBJ2-7; 8 bases align to TRBD1. The CDR3 sequence is 14 residues long. J lost 2 bases, V lost 6 bases, and 6 bases had no gene match. Germline CDR1 MDHEN, CDR2 SYDVKM. This CDR3 reads CASRLQGEAYEQYF. CDR3 DNA sequence: TGTGCCAGCAGACTACAGGGGGAGGCCTACGAGCAGTACTTC. The complete variable domain, with remaining parts taken from reference TRBV28 and TRBJ2-7, reads DVKVTQSSRYLVKRTGEKVFLECVQDMDHENMFWYRQDPGLGLRLIYFSYDVKMKEKGDIPEGYSVSREKKERFSLILESASTNQTSMYLCASRLQGEAYEQYFGPGTRLTVT.

This clone was counted only a few times. This sequence joins TRBV6-8 and TRBJ1-1, with a possible D match to TRBD1 (6 bases). Germline-derived CDR1 and CDR2 are MNHGY and SAAAGT. V lost 2 bases and J lost 3, with 7 bases in between. The CDR3 spans 13 residues. The CDR3 nucleotides read TGTGCCAGCAGTTACCAGGGGTACACTGAAGCTTTCTTT. It yields the protein CASSYQGYTEAFF.

This clone was seen a single time. DNA of the CDR3: TGTGCCAGTAGTGGGATGGTGGGAGCTCAGCCCCAGCATTTT. Translating gives CASSGMVGAQPQHF. The chain has TRBV19 and TRBJ1-5; D is unresolved. CDR1 LNHDA and CDR2 SQIVND come from the germline V gene (reference sequence). This CDR3 comprises 14 residues. The V end was cut by 5 bases, the J end by 6 bases, with 14 bases between.

This rearrangement joins TRBV5-1 to TRBJ2-3, with TRBD1 identical over 10 bases. Trimming removed 7 bases from V and 1 base from J; junction bases left unmatched: 9. The CDR3 consists of 16 residues. From germline, CDR1 is SGHRS and CDR2 YFSETQ. The CDR3 sequence is CASRPGQGTGTDTQYF. The CDR3 DNA is TGCGCCAGCCGCCCGGGACAGGGGACCGGCACAGATACGCAGTATTTT.

The chain links TRBV2 to TRBJ1-1; a weak D match, TRBD1 (6 bases). Germline lookup yields CDR1 SNHLY and CDR2 FYNNEI. V was pared by 5 bases and J by 1 base, with 11 bases between. CDR3 length: 14 residues. This CDR3 reads CASSLQGPNTEAFF. Here the CDR3 DNA reads TGTGCCAGCAGTCTACAGGGACCGAACACTGAAGCTTTCTTT. Complete variable domain (other parts from reference TRBV2 and TRBJ1-1): EPEVTQTPSHQVTQMGQEVILRCVPISNHLYFYWYRQILGQKVEFLVSFYNNEISEKSEIFDDQFSVERPDGSNFTLKIRSTKLEDSAMYFCASSLQGPNTEAFFGQGTRLTVV.

This chain uses TRBV18 with TRBJ1-3, with unresolved D. Trimming removed 2 bases at V and 2 bases at J, with 13 bases between. The CDR3 loop spans 16 amino acids. The germline V gene has CDR1 KGHSH and CDR2 LQKENI. CDR3 protein: CASSPAPGQAGNTIYF. Written as DNA, the CDR3 is TGTGCCAGCTCACCAGCCCCGGGTCAAGCTGGAAACACCATATATTTT.

The V call is TRBV15, the J call TRBJ2-1; TRBD1 matches at 9 bases. The CDR3 covers 15 residues. J lost 1 base, V lost 3 bases, and 1 base had no gene match. Germline CDR1 and CDR2: LNHNV and YYDKDF (reference sequence). The CDR3 protein is CATSRDRGSYNEQFF. In DNA, the CDR3 is TGTGCCACCAGCAGGGACAGGGGTTCCTACAATGAGCAGTTCTTC.

The chain couples TRBV6-8 to TRBJ1-3; D is possibly TRBD1 (5 bases). This CDR3 has 16 residues. Trimming removed 6 bases at V and 0 bases at J, with 15 bases between. CDR1 is MNHGY and CDR2 is SAAAGT in the germline V gene. The DNA of the CDR3 is TGTGCCAGCAGGGGGCAGGCGATCGACTCTGGAAACACCATATATTTT. It specifies CASRGQAIDSGNTIYF.

The chain joins TRBV8-2 to TRBJ2-6. TRBV8-2 is noted as a pseudogene. CDR3 length: 16 residues. CDR3 residues: CGSTSQPQSRANVLTF. Written as DNA, the CDR3 is TGTGGCAGTACGAGCCAGCCACAAAGTCGGGCCAACGTCCTGACTTTC.

Judged by abundance, this clone is medium-sized. The chain has TRBV11-3 and TRBJ1-2; a weak D match, TRBD1 (5 bases). CDR1 and CDR2 (germline): SGHNT, YENEEA. This CDR3 has 17 amino acids. The germline V and J ends were trimmed by 7 bases and 7 bases, with 28 bases remaining between them. Here the CDR3 DNA reads TGTGCCAGCACCTGGGGGAGGGGCCTCGCGGGTCTTACTGGCTACACCTTC. This gives the protein CASTWGRGLAGLTGYTF.

This chain connects TRBV11-3 to TRBJ2-7; 10 bases line up with TRBD1. J lost 2 bases, V lost 5 bases, and 6 bases had no gene match. Looked up from germline, CDR1 is SGHNT and CDR2 is YENEEA. The CDR3 is 15 amino acids. CDR3 in DNA: TGTGCCAGCAGCGGGGACAGGGGAAGCACCTACGAGCAGTACTTC. Its protein product is CASSGDRGSTYEQYF.

The chain links TRBV6-8 to TRBJ2-2; the D is unclear. The CDR3 contains 15 residues. Germline lookup yields CDR1 MNHGY and CDR2 SAAAGT. V dropped 0 bases and J dropped 6 bases, with 11 bases sitting between them. CDR3: CASSYSSRVAGELFF. The CDR3, as DNA: TGTGCCAGCAGTTACTCATCCCGGGTGGCCGGGGAGCTGTTTTTT.

This chain joins TRBV19 and TRBJ1-2, with a weak D call TRBD1 (5 bases). Germline V CDR1 and CDR2: LNHDA, SQIVND (reference sequence). The CDR3 spans 13 residues. DNA for the CDR3: TGTGCAGGGCGGAGGGGCGAGGGCTATGGCTACACCTTC. This gives the protein CAGRRGEGYGYTF.

In this sample, this clone is large. The rearrangement uses TRBV10-2 and TRBJ2-3; unclear D gene. V was shortened by 5 bases and J by 2 bases, with 8 bases between the two germline ends. Germline loops: CDR1 WSHSY, CDR2 SAAADI. The CDR3 totals 13 residues. This chain's CDR3 is CASSLTATDTQYF. The DNA of the CDR3 is TGCGCCAGCAGTCTCACCGCCACAGATACGCAGTATTTT.

This clone was picked up one time. The rearrangement links TRBV6-8 to TRBJ2-3, with 7 bases fitting TRBD2. Trimming removed 7 bases from V and 6 bases from J; junction bases left unmatched: 10. There are 14 residues in the CDR3. Germline values: CDR1 MNHGY, CDR2 SAAAGT. The CDR3 bases are TGTGCCAGCATGAGGACTAGAAATATCGATACGCAGTATTTT. This encodes CASMRTRNIDTQYF.

The CDR3 region has the DNA TGTGCCAGCAGCGGTCCGGGGGACTTTGGCAATCAGCCCCAGCATTTT. This translates into CASSGPGDFGNQPQHF. The chain employs TRBV11-3 and TRBJ1-5, with D perhaps TRBD1 (5 bases). Between the trimmed V and J ends, which lost 5 bases and 2 bases, there was a span of 16 bases. Germline CDR1 and CDR2: SGHNT and YENEEA. This CDR3 region has 16 residues.

CDR3 residues: CASSPGTAYNEQFF. Written as DNA, the CDR3 is TGTGCCAGTAGTCCAGGGACAGCCTACAATGAGCAGTTCTTC. The rearrangement joins TRBV19 to TRBJ2-1; 7 nucleotides match TRBD1. The germline V gene encodes CDR1 LNHDA and CDR2 SQIVND (reference sequence). J lost 2 bases, V lost 5 bases, and 3 bases had no gene match. There are 14 residues in the CDR3.

By proportion, this clone is medium-sized. The CDR3 nucleotides read TGTGCCAGCAGCTTAGAAGGGCCAGGGGTAGGCTACGAGCAGTACTTC. This sequence encodes CASSLEGPGVGYEQYF. V and J are TRBV11-3 and TRBJ2-7; perhaps TRBD1 as D (6 bases). Between the trimmed V and J ends, which lost 0 bases and 3 bases, there was a span of 15 bases. This CDR3 region has 16 residues. Germline CDR1 SGHNT, CDR2 YENEEA. Supplemented by reference TRBV11-3 and TRBJ2-7, the full variable domain reads EAGVVQSPRYKIIEKKQPVAFWCNPISGHNTLYWYLQNLGQGPELLIRYENEEAVDDSQLPKDRFSAERLKGVDSTLKIQPAELGDSAVYLCASSLEGPGVGYEQYFGPGTRLTVT.

V and J are TRBV11-3 and TRBJ2-5, with 12 bases fitting TRBD2. The V segment lost 3 bases and the J segment 2 bases; nucleotides outside the gene matches: 4. The V gene's germline CDR1 is SGHNT and CDR2 YENEEA. The CDR3 totals 16 residues. DNA for the CDR3: TGTGCCAGCAGCTTTGGGGGACTAGCGGGTCAAGAGACCCAGTACTTC. It yields the protein CASSFGGLAGQETQYF.

The chain employs TRBV6-8 and TRBJ1-2, with D possibly matching TRBD1 (5 bases). CDR1 and CDR2 from the germline V gene are MNHGY and SAAAGT. Trimming stripped 7 bases from V and 7 bases from J, with 16 bases between. The CDR3 consists of 13 residues. CDR3 sequence: CASTKWRDSGYTF. DNA of the CDR3: TGTGCCAGCACTAAGTGGAGGGACTCTGGCTACACCTTC.

The V gene is TRBV19, the J gene TRBJ1-5; D not certain. The CDR3 consists of 16 residues. V was shortened by 2 bases and J by 0 bases, with 11 bases between the two germline ends. Germline CDR1 and CDR2: LNHDA and SQIVND (reference sequence). The CDR3 DNA reads TGTGCCAGTAGTATATCGGGATTCACTAGCAATCAGCCCCAGCATTTT. Protein sequence: CASSISGFTSNQPQHF.

The J gene is TRBJ1-1, the V gene TRBV28, with 7 positions matching TRBD1. Germline CDR1 is MDHEN and CDR2 is SYDVKM. After removal of 8 bases from V and 2 bases from J, the junction contained 11 bases not matched to a gene. This CDR3 spans 15 amino acids. CDR3 DNA sequence: TGTGCCAGCCATCAGGGGGGGCAGATTAACACTGAAGCTTTCTTT. As protein: CASHQGGQINTEAFF.

The chain couples TRBV19 to TRBJ2-7; possible D gene TRBD1, 6 bases. The germline V gene has CDR1 LNHDA and CDR2 SQIVND (reference sequence). Trimming took 2 bases from V and 6 from J, leaving 20 bases between them. This CDR3 has 16 residues. CDR3: CASSIFPSEAGVEQYF. The CDR3 nucleotides are TGTGCCAGTAGTATATTCCCCTCAGAAGCAGGGGTCGAGCAGTACTTC.

The rearrangement uses TRBV5-1 and TRBJ1-3; 8 positions agree with TRBD1. Germline CDR1 SGHRS, CDR2 YFSETQ. The V and J ends lost 3 bases and 0 bases, in that order; junction bases with no gene match: 5. CDR3 length: 16 residues. CDR3 region: CASSSGQVFSGNTIYF. The CDR3 DNA sequence: TGCGCCAGCAGCTCGGGACAGGTATTCTCTGGAAACACCATATATTTT.

The CDR3 DNA sequence: TGTGCCAGTAAAGGACTGCCCACTGAAGCTTTCTTT. Its translation is CASKGLPTEAFF. This chain joins TRBV19 and TRBJ1-1; no clear D. V was shortened by 7 bases and J by 4 bases, with 10 bases between the two germline ends. Germline lookup yields CDR1 LNHDA and CDR2 SQIVND (reference sequence). The CDR3 extends over 12 amino acids.

The CDR3 DNA follows: TGTGCCAGTAGTATATGGGGGTCCAATCAGCCCCAGCATTTT. Its translation is CASSIWGSNQPQHF. The chain joins TRBV19 to TRBJ1-5, with D possibly being TRBD1 (5 bases). CDR3 length: 14 residues. V lost 2 bases and J lost 3, with 8 bases in between. Germline values: CDR1 LNHDA, CDR2 SQIVND (reference sequence).